What follows are 27 T cell receptor beta chains derived from one specimen sequenced in a study of blood T cell repertoires in COVID-19. Generated by immunoSEQ multiplex PCR, the TCRdb table keeps only in-frame clones and is missing some. This sample has hundreds of thousands of clones, with more than 75% found just once. The sequencing sample was made of PBMCs or T cells enriched from blood (not recorded which). Receptor source: a man aged 35 to 55 who had recovered from COVID-19.

This clone came up a few times. The V gene is TRBV7-6, the J gene TRBJ2-2; 7 positions match TRBD1. The V gene's germline CDR1 is SGHVS and CDR2 FNYEAQ. The ends lost 7 bases at V and 7 bases at J; junction bases unmatched: 9. The CDR3 length is 14 residues. The CDR3 sequence: CASTSTGNIGELFF. In nucleotides, the CDR3 is TGTGCCAGCACCTCGACAGGGAATATCGGGGAGCTGTTTTTT.

The rearrangement uses TRBV6-5 and TRBJ2-3; D perhaps matches TRBD1 (6 bases). Germline V gene lookup returns CDR1 MNHEY and CDR2 SVGAGI. CDR3 length: 15 amino acids. The V and J ends lost 6 bases and 0 bases respectively, with 13 bases between them. CDR3: CASSRRTASTDTQYF. CDR3 DNA: TGTGCCAGCAGCCGGAGGACAGCCAGCACAGATACGCAGTATTTT.

The rearrangement joins TRBV29-1 to TRBJ2-7; perhaps TRBD2 as D (5 bases). The CDR3 totals 12 residues. V was pared by 4 bases and J by 2 bases, with 9 bases between. Germline loops: CDR1 SQVTM, CDR2 ANQGSEA. The CDR3 region is CSVGEMTYEQYF. The CDR3 DNA reads as TGCAGCGTTGGGGAGATGACCTACGAGCAGTACTTC.

This clone was found once. The genes are TRBV6-5 and TRBJ1-2, with D possibly TRBD1 on 6 matching bases. This CDR3 is 15 amino acids long. Per germline, CDR1 MNHEY and CDR2 SVGAGI. V shed 0 bases and J shed 4 bases, with 12 bases lying between them. DNA of the CDR3: TGTGCCAGCAGTTACTCGATGGCACAGGGCTATGGCTACACCTTC. This gives the protein CASSYSMAQGYGYTF.

The V and J genes are TRBV27 and TRBJ2-1; 10 bases line up with TRBD2. The length of the CDR3 is 18 residues. The germline CDR1 and CDR2 sequences are MNHEY and SMNVEV (reference sequence). Losses at the gene ends were 4 bases for V and 3 bases for J; bases not matched to a gene: 12. CDR3: CASSSTLPLAGDYNEQFF. The CDR3 DNA follows: TGTGCCAGCAGTTCTACCCTCCCCCTAGCGGGGGACTACAATGAGCAGTTCTTC.

J is TRBJ2-2 and V is TRBV10-3; D might be TRBD2 (6 bases). The germline CDR1 and CDR2 sequences are ENHRY and SYGVKD. Trimming removed 3 bases from V and 3 bases from J, with 14 bases in between. The CDR3 contains 16 residues. For the CDR3, the DNA is TGTGCCATCAGTGATTTTGGAGGGAAGGACACCGGGGAGCTGTTTTTT. Encoded protein: CAISDFGGKDTGELFF.

The J gene is TRBJ2-3, the V gene TRBV12-3 or TRBV12-4, with TRBD1 matching 7 bases. CDR3 size: 11 residues. V shed 6 bases and J 10 bases; nucleotides not matched to a gene: 4. The CDR3 DNA follows: TGTGCCAGCAGGAACAGGGGAGCGCAGTATTTT. It translates to CASRNRGAQYF.

J is TRBJ2-7 and V is TRBV27; D is possibly TRBD1 (7 bases). Germline V gene data show CDR1 as MNHEY and CDR2 as SMNVEV (reference sequence). Trimming removed 4 bases from V and 3 bases from J, with 16 bases in between. This CDR3 spans 15 amino acids. CDR3 region: CASSWGRGVGYEQYF. Written as DNA, the CDR3 is TGTGCCAGCAGTTGGGGCAGGGGGGTGGGCTACGAGCAGTACTTC.

The CDR3 sequence is CASSQEGGNANTGELFF. In DNA form, the CDR3 reads TGCGCCAGCAGCCAAGAGGGGGGGAACGCGAACACCGGGGAGCTGTTTTTT. The chain combines TRBV4-3 with TRBJ2-2; TRBD2 matches at 7 bases. The germline gives CDR1 LGHNA, CDR2 YSLEER. CDR3 size: 17 residues. Trimming took 0 bases from V and 0 from J; bases not matched to a gene: 4.

This clone has only one observation. The V gene is TRBV5-1, the J gene TRBJ1-3, with D possibly matching TRBD1 (6 bases). Germline V gene sequence: CDR1 SGHRS, CDR2 YFSETQ. This CDR3 has 15 amino acids. V lost 3 bases and J lost 2, with 12 bases in between. CDR3 DNA sequence: TGCGCCAGCAGCTCAGAACAGGGAGCTGGAAACACCATATATTTT. This codes for CASSSEQGAGNTIYF. Supplemented by reference TRBV5-1 and TRBJ1-3, the full variable domain reads KAGVTQTPRYLIKTRGQQVTLSCSPISGHRSVSWYQQTPGQGLQFLFEYFSETQRNKGNFPGRFSGRQFSNSRSEMNVSTLELGDSALYLCASSSEQGAGNTIYFGEGSWLTVV.

The chain joins TRBV5-1 to TRBJ2-3; 8 nucleotides match TRBD1. V gave up 4 bases and J gave up 6 bases; unmatched junction bases: 10. Germline V gene sequence: CDR1 SGHRS, CDR2 YFSETQ. The CDR3 is 15 amino acids. CDR3 DNA: TGCGCCAGCAGCCCCGGACAGGGCACGTTGGATACGCAGTATTTT. Its translation is CASSPGQGTLDTQYF. The whole variable domain, filled in from reference TRBV5-1 and TRBJ2-3, reads KAGVTQTPRYLIKTRGQQVTLSCSPISGHRSVSWYQQTPGQGLQFLFEYFSETQRNKGNFPGRFSGRQFSNSRSEMNVSTLELGDSALYLCASSPGQGTLDTQYFGPGTRLTVL.

V is TRBV6-5 and J is TRBJ1-5; D not resolved. The CDR3 loop spans 13 amino acids. V gave up 8 bases and J gave up 1 base, with 9 bases separating them. Per the germline V gene, CDR1 is MNHEY and CDR2 is SVGAGI. The CDR3 coding sequence is TGTGCCAGCGGGTGGGAGAGCAATCAGCCCCAGCATTTT. Translated: CASGWESNQPQHF.

The chain has TRBV3-1 (or the pseudogene TRBV3-2) and TRBJ1-2; TRBD1 is a possible D gene (6 bases). Trimming removed 0 bases at V and 6 bases at J, with 11 bases between. The CDR3 sequence is 14 residues long. Per the germline V gene, CDR1 is LGHDT and CDR2 is YNNKEL (reference sequence). The CDR3 is CASSQEVRGNGYTF. The DNA for the CDR3 is TGTGCCAGCAGCCAAGAAGTCAGGGGCAATGGCTACACCTTC.

Only a few counts were recorded for this clone. V gene TRBV7-2 combines with J gene TRBJ1-5; TRBD1 matches at 7 bases. Germline loops: CDR1 SGHTA, CDR2 FQGNSA. V lost 5 bases, J lost 2 bases, and 6 bases stayed unmatched. The CDR3 is 15 residues long. In nucleotides, the CDR3 is TGTGCCAGCAGCCCAGGGGGGACAGGCAATCAGCCCCAGCATTTT. Translated, it gives CASSPGGTGNQPQHF.

This sequence joins TRBV6-2 or TRBV6-3 and TRBJ2-7; 7 bases are shared with TRBD1. The germline V gene encodes CDR1 MNHEY and CDR2 SVGEGT. CDR3 length: 15 amino acids. The V gene end was trimmed by 0 bases and the J gene end by 7 bases; junction bases not matched to a gene: 9. CDR3 region: CASSYSGTVYGEQYF. The CDR3, as DNA: TGTGCCAGCAGTTACTCTGGGACAGTGTACGGGGAGCAGTACTTC.

The chain carries TRBV5-4 and TRBJ2-2; 13 nucleotides match TRBD2. This CDR3 has 20 amino acids. After removal of 2 bases from V and 4 bases from J, the junction contained 14 bases not matched to a gene. Germline CDR1 is SGHNT and CDR2 is YYREEE (reference sequence). The CDR3 sequence is CASSFTVLAGGPSITGELFF. DNA of the CDR3: TGTGCCAGCAGCTTTACTGTACTAGCGGGGGGGCCGTCGATCACCGGGGAGCTGTTTTTT.

The rearrangement links TRBV15 to TRBJ1-3, with 8 bases that match TRBD1. Per germline, CDR1 LNHNV and CDR2 YYDKDF (reference sequence). After removal of 6 bases from V and 0 bases from J, the junction contained 4 bases not matched to a gene. The CDR3 is made up of 15 amino acids. The CDR3 sequence: CATRSGTGSGNTIYF. CDR3 in DNA: TGTGCCACCAGGTCGGGGACAGGCTCTGGAAACACCATATATTTT.

The CDR3 nucleotides are TGTGCCAGTAGTTTCAAATCCCTGGGACTAGCGGGAGTCAACAATGAGCAGTTCTTC. Its translation: CASSFKSLGLAGVNNEQFF. The chain joins TRBV19 to TRBJ2-1; 14 nucleotides line up with TRBD2. The germline V gene has CDR1 LNHDA and CDR2 SQIVND (reference sequence). The ends lost 5 bases at V and 5 bases at J; junction bases unmatched: 14. This CDR3 region has 19 residues. The full variable domain, completed using reference TRBV19 and TRBJ2-1, is DGGITQSPKYLFRKEGQNVTLSCEQNLNHDAMYWYRQDPGQGLRLIYYSQIVNDFQKGDIAEGYSVSREKKESFPLTVTSAQKNPTAFYLCASSFKSLGLAGVNNEQFFGPGTRLTVL.

This chain links TRBV29-1 with TRBJ1-2; maybe TRBD1 (6 bases). The length of the CDR3 is 13 residues. The V and J ends lost 6 bases and 8 bases respectively, with 19 bases between them. Germline V gene sequence: CDR1 SQVTM, CDR2 ANQGSEA. The CDR3 protein is CSVAGTLTRGYTF. The CDR3 nucleotides are TGCAGCGTCGCCGGGACACTCACACGCGGCTACACCTTC.

The chain combines TRBV5-1 with TRBJ1-2; D is undetermined. The CDR3 has 13 residues. V was cut by 4 bases and J by 8 bases, with 15 bases left in between. In germline, CDR1 is SGHRS, CDR2 YFSETQ. The chain's CDR3 is CASSPFSPEGYTF. CDR3 in DNA: TGCGCCAGCAGCCCCTTTTCCCCGGAGGGCTACACCTTC. The full variable domain, its missing parts supplied by reference TRBV5-1 and TRBJ1-2, is KAGVTQTPRYLIKTRGQQVTLSCSPISGHRSVSWYQQTPGQGLQFLFEYFSETQRNKGNFPGRFSGRQFSNSRSEMNVSTLELGDSALYLCASSPFSPEGYTFGSGTRLTVV.

The V gene is TRBV27, the J gene TRBJ2-1; TRBD2 agrees at 8 bases. The junction had 7 bases not matched to a gene; V was cut back by 8 bases and J by 4 bases. The CDR3 covers 14 residues. Germline CDR1 reads MNHEY; CDR2 reads SMNVEV (reference sequence). In nucleotides, the CDR3 is TGTGCCAGCGGAAGCGGGAGAGTGTACAATGAGCAGTTCTTC. As protein: CASGSGRVYNEQFF.

V is TRBV5-4 and J is TRBJ1-2, with TRBD1 matching 10 bases. J gave up 8 bases and V 5 bases, and 9 bases lay outside the gene matches. The CDR3 is 14 residues long. CDR1 and CDR2 (germline): SGHNT, YYREEE (reference sequence). DNA for the CDR3: TGTGCCAGCAGAAACCGGGACAGGGGACAGGGCTACACCTTC. Residues: CASRNRDRGQGYTF. Full variable domain (missing parts from reference TRBV5-4 and TRBJ1-2): ETGVTQSPTHLIKTRGQQVTLRCSSQSGHNTVSWYQQALGQGPQFIFQYYREEENGRGNFPPRFSGLQFPNYSSELNVNALELDDSALYLCASRNRDRGQGYTFGSGTRLTVV.

The chain has TRBV18 and TRBJ2-3, with D perhaps TRBD2 (7 bases). The CDR3 totals 15 residues. Germline values: CDR1 KGHSH, CDR2 LQKENI. The V and J ends lost 3 bases and 5 bases respectively, with 15 bases between them. The CDR3 sequence: CASSPGGGIGDTQYF. CDR3 nucleotides: TGTGCCAGCTCACCGGGAGGGGGGATTGGAGATACGCAGTATTTT.

CDR3 sequence (DNA): TGTGCCAGCAGCTTGGAACAGGGGGAGGAAAAACTGTTTTTT. Protein sequence: CASSLEQGEEKLFF. The genes are TRBV5-6 and TRBJ1-4; TRBD1 agrees at 8 bases. Germline V gene lookup returns CDR1 SGHDT and CDR2 YYEEEE. The trim removed 0 bases at V and 8 bases at J, leaving 3 bases unmatched. There are 14 residues in the CDR3.

The genes are TRBV30 and TRBJ1-2, with D perhaps TRBD1 (5 bases). Germline V gene data show CDR1 as GTSNPN and CDR2 as SVGIG (reference sequence). CDR3 length equals 13 residues. V lost 0 bases, J lost 8 bases, and 13 bases lay in between. DNA for the CDR3: TGTGCCTGGAGTGTATTAAGGGGAGGAGGCTACACCTTC. Amino acids: CAWSVLRGGGYTF.

The gene calls are TRBV30 and TRBJ1-1, with unresolved D. The CDR3 length is 17 residues. Germline CDR1 GTSNPN, CDR2 SVGIG (reference sequence). The germline V and J ends were trimmed by 3 bases and 0 bases, with 20 bases remaining between them. The CDR3 DNA follows: TGTGCCTGGAGGGACCGTAGCGGGGTTTTTATGAACACTGAAGCTTTCTTT. Protein sequence: CAWRDRSGVFMNTEAFF.

This sequence joins TRBV12-3 or TRBV12-4 and TRBJ1-1; 8 bases are shared with TRBD1. The CDR3 has 13 amino acids. J gave up 3 bases and V 6 bases, and 3 bases lay outside the gene matches. CDR3 DNA sequence: TGTGCCAGCAGAACGACAGGGGACACTGAAGCTTTCTTT. The encoded protein is CASRTTGDTEAFF.